Each of the 8 T cell receptor beta chains below was sequenced from the same sample in a study of blood T cell repertoires in COVID-19 (dated by TCRdb to 2018 to 2020). Libraries were prepared through the immunoSEQ multiplex PCR assay. The clones in this table, taken by TCRdb from immuneACCESS, are in-frame only. Not every clone is retained; where verified, under half of the shortfall comes from an unresolved V gene, and the cause of the rest is unknown. The sample table records about 300,000 clones; around four fifths of these occur just once. The top ten hold approximately 1.2% of the sample. Sample: peripheral blood. Receptors were obtained from a woman in her 50s with acute or convalescent COVID-19.

This chain uses TRBV7-2 with TRBJ1-3; D might be TRBD1 (5 bases). CDR1 is SGHTA and CDR2 is FQGNSA in the germline V gene. The CDR3 totals 17 residues. The V end lost 1 base, the J end lost 4 bases, and 17 bases lay between the germline ends. The CDR3: CASSLGQGATSGNTIYF. The CDR3 coding sequence is TGTGCCAGCAGCTTAGGGCAGGGTGCCACCTCAGGAAACACCATATATTTT.

This chain connects TRBV27 to TRBJ1-2; 9 positions match TRBD1. V shed 2 bases and J 4 bases; nucleotides not matched to a gene: 11. The CDR3 runs 17 residues. The germline gives CDR1 MNHEY, CDR2 SMNVEV (reference sequence). CDR3 protein: CASSLLGEGQGRYGYTF. The CDR3 DNA reads as TGTGCCAGCAGTTTACTGGGGGAGGGACAGGGACGCTATGGCTACACCTTC.

This clone appeared a few times. The chain recombines TRBV5-6 with TRBJ1-5, with 7 bases matching TRBD1. Germline CDR1 SGHDT, CDR2 YYEEEE. After removal of 3 bases from V and 4 bases from J, the junction contained 4 bases not matched to a gene. The CDR3 totals 14 residues. In DNA form, the CDR3 reads TGTGCCAGCAGCTCTAAACAGGGGAATCAGCCCCAGCATTTT. This gives the protein CASSSKQGNQPQHF.

The rearrangement joins TRBV3-1 (or the pseudogene TRBV3-2) to TRBJ2-1, with D possibly being TRBD1 (6 bases). The ends were cut back, 0 bases at V and 3 bases at J, with 6 bases in the middle. CDR1 and CDR2 (germline): LGHDT, YNNKEL (reference sequence). The CDR3 consists of 14 residues. The CDR3 bases are TGTGCCAGCAGCCAAGAGGACAGCTACAATGAGCAGTTCTTC. Protein product: CASSQEDSYNEQFF.

About this clone: The junction shows a germline mismatch at one end, possibly a read error. The chain couples TRBV6-5 to TRBJ2-5; no reliable D call. CDR1 is MNHEY, CDR2 SVGAGI, per germline. CDR3 length: 15 amino acids. As DNA, the CDR3 is TGTGCCAGCAGTTACTCAAGAGGCCCCCAAGCGACCCAGTACTTC. It is translated as CASSYSRGPQATQYF.

The rearrangement joins TRBV7-2 to TRBJ1-2, with 10 bases that match TRBD1. This CDR3 contains 17 residues. CDR1 and CDR2 from the germline V gene are SGHTA and FQGNSA. Trimming took 5 bases from V and 0 from J; bases not matched to a gene: 9. CDR3 DNA sequence: TGTGCCAGCAGCCGCTCCGGGACAGGGGAAGCTAACTATGGCTACACCTTC. This encodes CASSRSGTGEANYGYTF.

The table lists this clone with a count of one. The chain has TRBV10-3 and TRBJ1-2; D perhaps matches TRBD1 (5 bases). The germline V gene encodes CDR1 ENHRY and CDR2 SYGVKD. There are 12 residues in the CDR3. Trimming took 3 bases from V and 7 from J, leaving 9 bases between them. The DNA of the CDR3 is TGTGCCATCAGTGAAGGGGCTGGTGGCTACACCTTC. It encodes CAISEGAGGYTF.

The chain's CDR3 is CASSLYQGNIYNEQFF. The CDR3 DNA reads TGTGCCAGCAGCTTGTATCAGGGTAACATTTACAATGAGCAGTTCTTC. The rearrangement joins TRBV7-2 to TRBJ2-1; possibly TRBD1 for D (5 bases). This CDR3 has 16 amino acids. The V and J ends lost 3 bases and 4 bases respectively, with 16 bases between them. Germline V gene lookup returns CDR1 SGHTA and CDR2 FQGNSA.